One and the same sample provided the 25 T cell receptor beta chains below, sequenced in a study of monozygotic twins with inflammatory bowel disease. TCRdb reanalyzed the 5' RACE reads, giving one entry per CDR3 protein sequence and no DNA. In all, the sample yields around 380,000 distinct CDR3 sequences. The sample was blood. These receptors were taken from a human donor with ulcerative colitis or Crohn's disease, or a healthy co-twin of an affected twin (not recorded which).

This chain uses TRBV20-1 with TRBJ2-3. CDR3 length: 16 residues. Germline CDR1 reads DFQATT; CDR2 reads SNEGSKA (reference sequence). CDR3 loop: CSARDANRHSGDTQYF.

This chain links TRBV7-2 with TRBJ2-2. Per the germline V gene, CDR1 is SGHTA and CDR2 is FQGNSA. The CDR3 totals 12 residues. The chain's CDR3 is CASSLQTGELFF.

The chain joins TRBV18 to TRBJ2-1; there is no DNA to check the TCRdb D call of TRBD1. This CDR3 region has 14 residues. CDR1 and CDR2 from the germline V gene are KGHSH and LQKENI. CDR3 sequence: CASSPPLWSNEQFF.

The rearrangement joins TRBV5-1 to TRBJ2-5; checking the TCRdb D call of TRBD2 is not possible without DNA. Germline lookup yields CDR1 SGHRS and CDR2 YFSETQ. This CDR3 contains 15 residues. The CDR3 spells CASSLLVPGGETQYF.

The V call is TRBV10-2, the J call TRBJ1-1. The CDR3 has 13 residues. Germline assignment: CDR1 WSHSY and CDR2 SAAADI. The CDR3 spells CASSRGLNTEAFF.

The rearrangement joins TRBV28 to TRBJ2-2; TCRdb's D call of TRBD1 is untestable without DNA. The CDR3 sequence is 16 residues long. From germline, CDR1 is MDHEN and CDR2 SYDVKM. The CDR3 is CASNLLNPGGTGELFF.

This chain connects TRBV7-6 to TRBJ1-5. The CDR3 totals 15 residues. Looked up from germline, CDR1 is SGHVS and CDR2 is FNYEAQ. The CDR3 region is CASSPKGQGNQPQHF.

The gene calls are TRBV18 and TRBJ2-1; TCRdb proposes TRBD1, but this gene call is untestable without DNA. The CDR3 runs to 16 residues. Germline assignment: CDR1 KGHSH and CDR2 LQKENI. This CDR3 reads CASSPPGQGAYNEQFF.

The chain's CDR3 is CASSRRGPNTEAFF. The chain employs TRBV19 and TRBJ1-1. There are 14 residues in the CDR3. CDR1 is LNHDA, CDR2 SQIVND, per germline (reference sequence).

The chain links TRBV10-3 to TRBJ2-1; TCRdb calls TRBD2, which cannot be checked without DNA. CDR3 length equals 15 residues. Germline V lookup: CDR1 ENHRY, CDR2 SYGVKD. The CDR3 is CAIRDPSGLTSSQFF.

The chain recombines TRBV28 with TRBJ1-5. Germline CDR1 is MDHEN and CDR2 is SYDVKM. The CDR3 loop spans 12 amino acids. The CDR3 spells CASSLGNQPQHF.

V gene TRBV4-1 combines with J gene TRBJ1-2. There are 16 residues in the CDR3. Germline V gene data show CDR1 as MGHRA and CDR2 as YSYEKL. The CDR3 here is CASSQDTPTRLDGYTF.

The chain employs TRBV5-1 and TRBJ2-7; TCRdb outputs TRBD1, but without DNA this stays unchecked. Germline values: CDR1 SGHRS, CDR2 YFSETQ. The CDR3 spans 16 residues. CDR3 residues: CASSRPPGQGKYEQYF.

The chain links TRBV5-1 to TRBJ1-2; the TCRdb call, TRBD1, lacks DNA for checking. The CDR3 is 16 residues long. Per the germline V gene, CDR1 is SGHRS and CDR2 is YFSETQ. The CDR3 protein is CASSLEGRTGAGGYTF.

The chain has TRBV10-3 and TRBJ2-1; TCRdb lists TRBD2, though no DNA is available to test this call. Germline CDR1 ENHRY, CDR2 SYGVKD. The length of the CDR3 is 16 residues. The CDR3 protein is CAISGRASGGAHEQFF.

The rearrangement links TRBV2 to TRBJ2-7; TCRdb's D call of TRBD1 is untestable without DNA. Germline lookup yields CDR1 SNHLY and CDR2 FYNNEI. CDR3 size: 14 residues. The CDR3 sequence: CASSPQGAFYEQYF.

This chain links TRBV5-4 with TRBJ2-7; TCRdb selects TRBD1, and the lack of DNA leaves this call unchecked. The germline V gene encodes CDR1 SGHNT and CDR2 YYREEE (reference sequence). The CDR3 consists of 15 residues. This chain's CDR3 is CASSLDRGNSYEQYF.

The chain carries TRBV12-3 or TRBV12-4 and TRBJ1-4; absent DNA, TCRdb's TRBD1 call cannot be checked. CDR3 length: 16 residues. The CDR3 loop is CASRSGIRTTNEKLFF.

The chain links TRBV5-5 to TRBJ2-7; TCRdb's D call, TRBD2, is unchecked because there is no DNA. The CDR3 has 15 residues. Germline CDR1 is SGHKS and CDR2 is YYEKEE (reference sequence). The CDR3: CASTFRGRGTYEQYF. Drawing the rest from reference TRBV5-5 and TRBJ2-7, the complete variable domain is DAGVTQSPTHLIKTRGQQVTLRCSPISGHKSVSWYQQVLGQGPQFIFQYYEKEERGRGNFPDRFSARQFPNYSSELNVNALLLGDSALYLCASTFRGRGTYEQYFGPGTRLTVT.

The J gene is TRBJ2-2, the V gene TRBV6-1. Germline-derived CDR1 and CDR2 are MNHNS and SASEGT. The CDR3 is 15 residues long. The CDR3 sequence: CASRISRHRRGELFF.

The chain recombines TRBV5-4 with TRBJ1-5; no DNA is available, so the TRBD1 call from TCRdb remains unchecked. The CDR3 is 15 residues long. CDR1 and CDR2 from the germline V gene are SGHNT and YYREEE (reference sequence). The CDR3 sequence: CASSLGGSSNQPQHF. The entire variable domain, with the rest obtained from reference TRBV5-4 and TRBJ1-5, is as follows: ETGVTQSPTHLIKTRGQQVTLRCSSQSGHNTVSWYQQALGQGPQFIFQYYREEENGRGNFPPRFSGLQFPNYSSELNVNALELDDSALYLCASSLGGSSNQPQHFGDGTRLSIL.

The genes are TRBV15 and TRBJ2-7. This CDR3 is 14 amino acids long. The germline V gene encodes CDR1 LNHNV and CDR2 YYDKDF (reference sequence). The chain's CDR3 is CATSRDVIPDEQYF.

V is TRBV29-1 and J is TRBJ2-4; TCRdb picks TRBD1, but there is no DNA to check that call. The CDR3 extends over 14 amino acids. From germline, CDR1 is SQVTM and CDR2 ANQGSEA. The CDR3 reads CSVTDRAAKNIQYF.

V is TRBV4-1 and J is TRBJ2-1. This CDR3 region has 15 residues. In germline, CDR1 is MGHRA, CDR2 YSYEKL. The chain's CDR3 is CASSQVRIRVNEQFF.

The genes are TRBV18 and TRBJ2-7; the D call of TRBD1 rests on TCRdb alone, since no DNA is present to check it. CDR1 and CDR2 (germline): KGHSH, LQKENI. This CDR3 has 14 residues. The CDR3 here is CASSGTGSKYEQYF.